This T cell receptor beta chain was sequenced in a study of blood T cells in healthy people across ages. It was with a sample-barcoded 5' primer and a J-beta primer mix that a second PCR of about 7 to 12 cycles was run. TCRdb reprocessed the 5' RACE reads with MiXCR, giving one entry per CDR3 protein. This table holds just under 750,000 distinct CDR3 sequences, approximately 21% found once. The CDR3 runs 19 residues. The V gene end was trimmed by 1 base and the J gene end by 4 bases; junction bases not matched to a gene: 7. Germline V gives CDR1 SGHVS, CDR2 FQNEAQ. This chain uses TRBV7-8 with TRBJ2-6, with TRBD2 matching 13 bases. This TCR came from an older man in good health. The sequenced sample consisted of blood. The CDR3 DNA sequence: TGTGCCAGCAGCTTAGGCTTACTAGCGGGAGGGACCGGGGCCAACGTCCTGACTTTC. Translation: CASSLGLLAGGTGANVLTF.